These 17 T cell receptor beta chains came from one sample sequenced in a study of a mutant IDH1 vaccine in newly diagnosed glioma. TCRdb keeps only in-frame clones here, not all; method: immunoSEQ multiplex PCR. The table lists about 50,000 clones, 70% to 90% of them singletons. The time point was: baseline, week 1 (first vaccination visit). Regarding treatment: pre-vaccination baseline after standard-of-care therapy. The specimen was PBMCs, collected from a glioma patient treated with radiotherapy, temozolomide or both. The receptors were gathered from a man aged 40-55 years with glioma.

This clone appeared a few times. The rearrangement links TRBV7-8 to TRBJ2-7; maybe TRBD2 (5 bases). Trimming cost V 7 bases and J 7 bases, with 17 bases left between them. The CDR3 is 13 residues long. From germline, CDR1 is SGHVS and CDR2 FQNEAQ. The CDR3 spells CASKGRPTGEQYF. The CDR3 nucleotides read TGTGCCAGCAAAGGCAGACCTACGGGGGAGCAGTACTTC.

The chain links TRBV7-8 to TRBJ2-5; no clear D gene. The germline V gene encodes CDR1 SGHVS and CDR2 FQNEAQ. The CDR3 is 14 residues long. The V end lost 1 base, the J end lost 5 bases, and 11 bases lay between the germline ends. This CDR3 reads CASSLGNIRETQYF. In nucleotides, the CDR3 is TGTGCCAGCAGCTTAGGGAACATTCGGGAGACCCAGTACTTC.

This chain connects TRBV2 to TRBJ2-4; TRBD2 matches at 14 bases. Trimming cost V 7 bases and J 0 bases; bases outside gene matches: 5. In germline, CDR1 is SNHLY, CDR2 FYNNEI. This CDR3 is 17 amino acids long. The CDR3 region is CASTQTSGRAAKNIQYF. CDR3 DNA: TGTGCCAGCACTCAGACTAGCGGGAGGGCAGCCAAAAACATTCAGTACTTC.

The chain links TRBV7-8 to TRBJ2-2, with D possibly TRBD2 on 6 matching bases. Germline V lookup: CDR1 SGHVS, CDR2 FQNEAQ. The CDR3 extends over 18 amino acids. Trimming left V 2 bases short and J 3 bases short, with 19 bases between. CDR3 sequence (DNA): TGTGCCAGCAGCTTAAGGGGTGCCGCTAGCGAATACACCGGGGAGCTGTTTTTT. This codes for CASSLRGAASEYTGELFF.

The chain carries TRBV18 and TRBJ2-5; 8 positions match TRBD1. Germline CDR1 reads KGHSH; CDR2 reads LQKENI. The ends lost 3 bases at V and 2 bases at J; junction bases unmatched: 5. The CDR3 length is 15 residues. CDR3 region: CASSPGQGGQETQYF. Written as DNA, the CDR3 is TGTGCCAGCTCACCTGGACAGGGAGGACAAGAGACCCAGTACTTC.

The rearrangement links TRBV6-5 to TRBJ2-1; D assignment may be TRBD1 or TRBD2 (6 bases each). V was cut by 0 bases and J by 15 bases, with 15 bases left in between. The length of the CDR3 is 13 residues. CDR1 and CDR2 from the germline V gene are MNHEY and SVGAGI. The CDR3 loop is CASSYSLGGRRFF. The CDR3 nucleotides read TGTGCCAGCAGTTACTCGCTGGGGGGCCGCCGGTTCTTC.

Judged by abundance, this clone is medium-sized. CDR3 protein: CASSLTSGAANTGELFF. CDR3 coding DNA: TGCGCCAGCAGCCTGACTAGCGGGGCCGCGAACACCGGGGAGCTGTTTTTT. The chain combines TRBV5-1 with TRBJ2-2, with 11 bases fitting TRBD2. CDR1 and CDR2 (germline): SGHRS, YFSETQ. This CDR3 is 17 amino acids long. After removal of 4 bases from V and 0 bases from J, the junction contained 5 bases not matched to a gene.

This sequence joins TRBV5-1 and TRBJ2-1; no firm D call. Trimming removed 0 bases from V and 8 bases from J, with 12 bases in between. CDR3 length equals 14 residues. CDR1 and CDR2 from the germline V gene are SGHRS and YFSETQ. CDR3 coding DNA: TGCGCCAGCAGCTTGGCCATAGGTGGCGATGAGCAGTTCTTC. As protein: CASSLAIGGDEQFF.

The V gene is TRBV5-1, the J gene TRBJ2-7; 10 nucleotides line up with TRBD1. CDR1 and CDR2 (germline): SGHRS, YFSETQ. After removal of 4 bases from V and 3 bases from J, the junction contained 7 bases not matched to a gene. The CDR3 totals 15 residues. The CDR3 loop reads CASSAQRDRGYEQYF. The CDR3 nucleotides read TGCGCCAGCAGCGCGCAGAGGGACAGGGGCTACGAGCAGTACTTC.

CDR3 sequence: CASSISRSYEQYF. The CDR3 DNA follows: TGTGCCAGTAGTATAAGTCGATCGTACGAGCAGTACTTC. The chain has TRBV19 and TRBJ2-7; no clear D. V was shortened by 2 bases and J by 4 bases, with 9 bases between the two germline ends. The CDR3 contains 13 residues. CDR1 and CDR2 (germline): LNHDA, SQIVND (reference sequence). The whole variable domain, remainder taken from reference TRBV19 and TRBJ2-7, is DGGITQSPKYLFRKEGQNVTLSCEQNLNHDAMYWYRQDPGQGLRLIYYSQIVNDFQKGDIAEGYSVSREKKESFPLTVTSAQKNPTAFYLCASSISRSYEQYFGPGTRLTVT.

This clone was detected once. The chain uses TRBV4-3 and TRBJ2-5; 9 bases align to TRBD1. The CDR3 totals 15 residues. Trimming at V came to 0 bases and at J to 7 bases, leaving 6 bases not matched to a gene. The germline gives CDR1 LGHNA, CDR2 YSLEER. This CDR3 is CASSQDPGTGRTQYF. The CDR3 coding sequence is TGCGCCAGCAGCCAAGATCCTGGGACAGGGAGGACCCAGTACTTC.

This clone has a handful of counts. The chain combines TRBV7-8 with TRBJ2-4; perhaps TRBD1 as D (6 bases). The CDR3 has 14 amino acids. Germline V CDR1 and CDR2: SGHVS, FQNEAQ. V was clipped by 5 bases and J by 6 bases, with 14 bases between them. The CDR3 nucleotides are TGTGCCAGCAGCCCAAACAGGGCCGCAAACATTCAGTACTTC. This encodes CASSPNRAANIQYF.

In this sample, this clone turned up once. The V and J genes are TRBV19 and TRBJ1-2; D remains ambiguous. The CDR3 is 13 amino acids. Trimming stripped 2 bases from V and 2 bases from J, with 6 bases between. Germline V CDR1 and CDR2: LNHDA, SQIVND (reference sequence). The CDR3 bases are TGTGCCAGTAGTATATCCCTGAACTATGGCTACACCTTC. Translated, it gives CASSISLNYGYTF.

The rearrangement uses TRBV7-3 and TRBJ1-2; D not resolved. The germline V gene has CDR1 SGHTA and CDR2 FQGTGA. The CDR3 runs to 15 residues. V lost 5 bases and J lost 4, with 17 bases in between. The CDR3 DNA follows: TGTGCCAGCAGCCCTCAGGTACCCCCCATCTATGGCTACACCTTC. It encodes CASSPQVPPIYGYTF.

A word on this clone: This sample also contains other DNA sequences that code for the same CDR3. The CDR3 sequence: CASSLDGGGSTDTQYF. CDR3 sequence (DNA): TGCGCCAGCAGCTTGGATGGGGGAGGAAGCACAGATACGCAGTATTTT. The chain couples TRBV5-1 to TRBJ2-3; the D gene is possibly TRBD2 (6 bases). This CDR3 has 16 amino acids. V lost 0 bases and J 0 bases, leaving 11 bases between the germline ends. CDR1 SGHRS and CDR2 YFSETQ come from the germline V gene.

Only a few counts were recorded for this clone. V and J are TRBV7-2 and TRBJ2-3, with 7 positions matching TRBD2. The CDR3 spans 14 residues. Germline CDR1 SGHTA, CDR2 FQGNSA. With 3 bases clipped from V and 6 bases from J, the junction kept 6 bases outside the gene matches. The CDR3 coding sequence is TGTGCCAGCAGCTTCTCGGGGGGAGGTGATACGCAGTATTTT. Its protein product is CASSFSGGGDTQYF. The variable domain in full, with the rest retrieved from reference TRBV7-2 and TRBJ2-3, is GAGVSQSPSNKVTEKGKDVELRCDPISGHTALYWYRQSLGQGLEFLIYFQGNSAPDKSGLPSDRFSAERTGGSVSTLTIQRTQQEDSAVYLCASSFSGGGDTQYFGPGTRLTVL.

This sequence joins TRBV7-6 and TRBJ1-4; D remains ambiguous. The germline CDR1 and CDR2 sequences are SGHVS and FNYEAQ. Trimming pared 3 bases from V and 12 bases from J, leaving 17 bases between. This CDR3 region has 14 residues. DNA for the CDR3: TGTGCCAGCAGCTTGTCTGGAGGGAAAGAGGAACTGTTTTTT. Translated, it gives CASSLSGGKEELFF.